These 11 T cell receptor beta chains originate from one sample sequenced in a study of shared clonotypes between healthy human individuals. Assay used: immunoSEQ multiplex PCR; TCRdb lists only in-frame clones, some missing. The data hold some 2 million clones, with roughly 95% observed a single time. Positive CCR7 selection of CD45RO-negative cells yielded the naive CD8 cells, and terminally differentiated effector memory CD45RA+ cells were excluded. The sequenced material came from naive CD8+ T cells sorted from blood. These TCRs come from a man aged 18 to 29 in good health.

The rearrangement joins TRBV6-5 to TRBJ1-1, with 7 bases aligning to TRBD1. Germline V CDR1 and CDR2: MNHEY, SVGAGI. This CDR3 spans 15 amino acids. Trimming removed 2 bases from V and 5 bases from J; junction bases left unmatched: 8. The CDR3 coding sequence is TGTGCCAGCAGTTACCGGACAGGACCGGGGACTGAAGCTTTCTTT. Amino acid sequence: CASSYRTGPGTEAFF.

The chain links TRBV7-8 to TRBJ2-7; 10 bases fit TRBD2. Germline V gene sequence: CDR1 SGHVS, CDR2 FQNEAQ. Losses at the gene ends were 5 bases for V and 0 bases for J; bases not matched to a gene: 7. This CDR3 has 16 residues. The CDR3 protein is CASSITSGASSYEQYF. The CDR3 DNA sequence: TGTGCCAGCAGCATTACTAGCGGGGCAAGCTCCTACGAGCAGTACTTC.

The chain employs TRBV6-1 and TRBJ2-7; 7 bases align to TRBD2. There are 11 residues in the CDR3. The V gene's germline CDR1 is MNHNS and CDR2 SASEGT. Losses at the gene ends were 6 bases for V and 6 bases for J; bases not matched to a gene: 2. In DNA form, the CDR3 reads TGTGCCAGCAGGGGGGGGATCGAGCAGTACTTC. Translation gives CASRGGIEQYF.

The J gene is TRBJ1-1, the V gene TRBV9, with D perhaps TRBD1 (5 bases). Trimming cost V 5 bases and J 4 bases, with 12 bases left between them. The CDR3 covers 13 residues. Per germline, CDR1 SGDLS and CDR2 YYNGEE. As DNA, the CDR3 is TGTGCCAGCAGAGACCCGGGGGGCACTGAAGCTTTCTTT. Protein: CASRDPGGTEAFF.

The rearrangement uses TRBV4-1 and TRBJ1-2; TRBD1 is a possible D gene (5 bases). The CDR3 runs to 18 residues. V was clipped by 0 bases and J by 1 base, with 18 bases between them. CDR1 is MGHRA and CDR2 is YSYEKL in the germline V gene. The CDR3 region has the DNA TGCGCCAGCAGCCAAGATGTTGAGTTAGGGGTCATTAACTATGGCTACACCTTC. Translation: CASSQDVELGVINYGYTF.

The chain is built from TRBV6-1 and TRBJ1-1; maybe TRBD1 (6 bases). The CDR3 runs 16 residues. Trimming stripped 4 bases from V and 0 bases from J, with 15 bases between. The germline gives CDR1 MNHNS, CDR2 SASEGT. CDR3 protein: CASSVQLQGLNTEAFF. The CDR3 bases are TGTGCCAGCAGTGTCCAACTACAGGGACTGAACACTGAAGCTTTCTTT.

The rearrangement uses TRBV5-1 and TRBJ2-5; D is ambiguous. The CDR3 has 16 amino acids. V was pared by 3 bases and J by 3 bases, with 18 bases between. Germline V gene lookup returns CDR1 SGHRS and CDR2 YFSETQ. The CDR3, as DNA: TGCGCCAGCAGCTCCCCTCCCACGGGTTGGGAAGAGACCCAGTACTTC. Translating it yields CASSSPPTGWEETQYF. The variable domain in full, completed from reference TRBV5-1 and TRBJ2-5, reads KAGVTQTPRYLIKTRGQQVTLSCSPISGHRSVSWYQQTPGQGLQFLFEYFSETQRNKGNFPGRFSGRQFSNSRSEMNVSTLELGDSALYLCASSSPPTGWEETQYFGPGTRLLVL.

This chain links TRBV29-1 with TRBJ2-1; D is undetermined. The CDR3 runs 9 residues. Between the trimmed V and J ends, which lost 5 bases and 8 bases, there was a span of 4 bases. CDR1 and CDR2 from the germline V gene are SQVTM and ANQGSEA. DNA of the CDR3: TGCAGCGTTCAGGATGAGCAGTTCTTC. This gives the protein CSVQDEQFF.

This chain uses TRBV27 with TRBJ2-1, with 14 bases lining up with TRBD2. Germline loops: CDR1 MNHEY, CDR2 SMNVEV (reference sequence). V trimming: 6 bases; J trimming: 4 bases; junction bases outside the gene matches: 11. The CDR3 is made up of 18 amino acids. The CDR3 bases are TGTGCCAGCAGAATCGGGACTAGCGGGAGTTATGGGTACAATGAGCAGTTCTTC. Translated: CASRIGTSGSYGYNEQFF.

Regarding this clone: Within the sample, other DNA sequences also encode this same CDR3. The gene calls are TRBV7-9 and TRBJ2-7; D might be TRBD2 (6 bases). Germline V gives CDR1 SEHNR, CDR2 FQNEAQ (reference sequence). Trimming removed 5 bases at V and 3 bases at J, with 14 bases between. There are 14 residues in the CDR3. CDR3 protein: CASSPRDSLYEQYF. For the CDR3, the DNA is TGTGCCAGCAGCCCCCGGGACTCTCTCTACGAGCAGTACTTC.

The rearrangement links TRBV5-1 to TRBJ1-2, with 7 bases identical to TRBD1. From germline, CDR1 is SGHRS and CDR2 YFSETQ. V shed 3 bases and J 6 bases; nucleotides not matched to a gene: 2. This CDR3 comprises 12 residues. The CDR3 sequence: CASSSTGHGYTF. The CDR3 bases are TGCGCCAGCAGCTCGACAGGGCATGGCTACACCTTC.